This T cell receptor beta chain was recorded in a study of cytomegalovirus exposure and HLA in healthy donors. Points from the study as a whole: Both high specificity and high sensitivity reportedly marked the classifier's diagnosis of cytomegalovirus status. In a later analysis, a missense DCLRE1C variant was linked to TCR beta V- and J-gene trimming. The HLA-A and HLA-B alleles of most subjects were reportedly predicted accurately from TCR beta sequences.

The PCR was carried out with 60 Vbeta primers and 13 Jbeta primers. Sequencing used immunoSEQ multiplex PCR; TCRdb keeps in-frame clones, though not all of them. The table has 150,000 to 200,000 clones, 60% to 85% seen once. This CDR3 spans 14 amino acids. The germline V gene encodes CDR1 SEHNR and CDR2 FQNEAQ (reference sequence). The ends were cut back, 5 bases at V and 0 bases at J, with 8 bases in the middle. With respect to this clone: Its antigen is unidentified.

Specimen: PBMCs. The chain employs TRBV7-9 and TRBJ1-3; D possibly corresponds to TRBD1 (5 bases). The source is a woman between 35 and 50 years old in good health and CMV-seronegative. The CDR3 loop reads CASSRQNSGNTIYF. The DNA for the CDR3 is TGTGCCAGCAGCCGACAGAACTCTGGAAACACCATATATTTT.